This TCR beta chain was identified in a study of technical replicates of blood from a few donors. Germline lookup yields CDR1 MGHDK and CDR2 SYGVNS. V lost 4 bases and J lost 2, with 16 bases in between. CDR3 length: 16 residues. Assay: immunoSEQ multiplex PCR; the TCRdb copy retains only in-frame clones and omits some. The sample consists of around 100,000 clones, about 94% of them appearing once. The sequence was collected from a human donor in good health. The sequencing input was T cells isolated from PBMCs. The chain employs TRBV25-1 and TRBJ2-3; perhaps TRBD1 as D (5 bases). CDR3 sequence (DNA): TGTGCCAGCAGTGCGTATGAAGGGGTTCTCACAGATACGCAGTATTTT. Protein sequence: CASSAYEGVLTDTQYF.